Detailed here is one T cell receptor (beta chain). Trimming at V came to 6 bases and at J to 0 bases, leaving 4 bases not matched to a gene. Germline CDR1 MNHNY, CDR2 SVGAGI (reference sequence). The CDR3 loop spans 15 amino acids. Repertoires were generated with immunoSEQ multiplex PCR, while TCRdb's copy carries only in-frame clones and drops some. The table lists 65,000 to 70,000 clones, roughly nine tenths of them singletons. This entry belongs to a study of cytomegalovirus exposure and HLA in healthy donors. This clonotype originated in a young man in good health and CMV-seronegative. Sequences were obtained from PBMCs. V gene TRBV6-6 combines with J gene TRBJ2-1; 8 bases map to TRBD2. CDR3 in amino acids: CASSNSGSSYNEQFF. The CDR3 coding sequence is TGTGCCAGCAGCAACAGCGGGAGCTCCTACAATGAGCAGTTCTTC.